A selection of T cell receptor beta chains follows, all from one sample in a study of blood T cell repertoires in COVID-19. Clones were sequenced by immunoSEQ multiplex PCR, and TCRdb holds only the in-frame ones, with some missing. Counted here are about 230,000 clones, around 82% occurring once; the ten biggest clones make up roughly 5.7%. The sequenced material came from peripheral blood. Receptors originate from an elderly man with acute or convalescent COVID-19. The CDR3 runs from the conserved cysteine through the conserved F or W. A D gene is named only where the DNA matches it firmly. Not every row has a clone size; where given, it reads once, few, many or a size class.

v_gene	abundance	j_gene	d_gene	CDR3aa	CDR3nt
TRBV7-2	NA	TRBJ1-1	NA	CASSLGAGMGTEAFF	TGTGCCAGCAGCTTAGGGGCAGGAATGGGCACTGAAGCTTTCTTT
TRBV20-1	NA	TRBJ2-1	TRBD1	CSASNRGVSLGNEQFF	TGCAGTGCTAGTAACAGGGGGGTAAGCCTTGGCAATGAGCAGTTCTTC
TRBV7-2	few	TRBJ2-1	TRBD2	CASRGLAGATYNEQFF	TGTGCCAGCAGGGGACTAGCGGGGGCGACCTACAATGAGCAGTTCTTC
TRBV30	NA	TRBJ2-5	NA	CAWSGKETQYF	TGTGCCTGGTCAGGAAAAGAGACCCAGTACTTC
TRBV9	NA	TRBJ2-1	TRBD2	CASSVDGGRAGNEQFF	TGTGCCAGCAGCGTAGATGGTGGGAGGGCCGGCAATGAGCAGTTCTTC
TRBV5-1	NA	TRBJ2-2	NA	CASSWGAGELFF	TGCGCCAGCAGCTGGGGGGCCGGGGAGCTGTTTTTT
TRBV19	NA	TRBJ2-7	TRBD1	CASSKRDRGYEQYF	TGTGCCAGTAGTAAGCGGGACAGGGGCTACGAGCAGTACTTC
TRBV27	NA	TRBJ1-5	NA	CASSEGVISNQPQHF	TGTGCCAGCAGTGAGGGGGTTATAAGCAATCAGCCCCAGCATTTT
TRBV4-1	NA	TRBJ1-4	NA	CASSQEERGEKLFF	TGCGCCAGCAGCCAAGAGGAGCGGGGGGAAAAACTGTTTTTT
TRBV3-1/TRBV3-2	NA	TRBJ1-4	NA	CASSRRQVGEGEKLFF	TGTGCCAGCAGCCGAAGACAGGTTGGGGAGGGTGAAAAACTGTTTTTT
TRBV19	NA	TRBJ2-5	TRBD1	CASSIGGGSGETQYF	TGTGCCAGTAGTATAGGAGGGGGCTCGGGGGAGACCCAGTACTTC
TRBV28	NA	TRBJ2-3	NA	CASSPGGRGTDTQYF	TGTGCCAGCAGCCCGGGGGGCCGGGGCACAGATACGCAGTATTTT
TRBV2	NA	TRBJ2-2	TRBD2	CASSPGLAYTGELFF	TGTGCCAGCAGTCCGGGACTAGCGTACACCGGGGAGCTGTTTTTT
TRBV7-9	NA	TRBJ2-2	NA	CASSPVVTGNTGELFF	TGTGCCAGCAGCCCCGTTGTGACTGGCAACACCGGGGAGCTGTTTTTT
TRBV15	few	TRBJ1-2	NA	CATSMALYGYTF	TGTGCCACCAGCATGGCCCTCTATGGCTACACCTTC
TRBV30	NA	TRBJ2-3	TRBD2	CAWSVQRGTSGSADTQYF	TGTGCCTGGAGTGTACAAAGGGGGACTAGCGGGAGTGCCGATACGCAGTATTTT
TRBV19	NA	TRBJ1-5	NA	CASSSTGRSQPQHF	TGTGCCAGTAGTAGTACAGGGAGAAGTCAGCCCCAGCATTTT
TRBV2	NA	TRBJ2-4	NA	CASSVQQGWLQYF	TGTGCCAGCAGTGTCCAGCAGGGCTGGCTTCAGTACTTC
TRBV6-1	NA	TRBJ2-3	NA	CASSEALPLEWYF	TGTGCCAGCAGTGAAGCACTACCCCTGGAGTGGTATTTT
TRBV5-1	NA	TRBJ2-7	NA	CASSQASSYEQYF	TGCGCCAGCAGCCAAGCCTCCTCCTACGAGCAGTACTTC
TRBV7-9	NA	TRBJ2-2	NA	CASSLEGGVNTGELFF	TGTGCCAGCAGCTTAGAGGGCGGGGTGAACACCGGGGAGCTGTTTTTT
TRBV18	NA	TRBJ1-1	NA	CASSSDIRNTEAFF	TGTGCCAGCTCGTCAGACATCAGAAACACTGAAGCTTTCTTT
TRBV5-4	NA	TRBJ2-7	NA	CASSWGAGRAPQYF	TGTGCCAGCAGCTGGGGCGCCGGCAGGGCGCCGCAGTACTTC
TRBV6-6	NA	TRBJ2-5	TRBD1	CASSYSDRGRRETQYF	TGTGCCAGCAGTTACTCGGACAGGGGGAGAAGGGAGACCCAGTACTTC
TRBV10-3	NA	TRBJ1-1	NA	CAIERTLNTEAFF	TGTGCCATCGAAAGGACACTCAACACTGAAGCTTTCTTT
TRBV2	NA	TRBJ1-4	NA	CASSELGHPNEKLFF	TGTGCCAGCAGTGAACTAGGACATCCGAATGAAAAACTGTTTTTT
TRBV6-5	NA	TRBJ2-1	NA	CASIVAGNEQFF	TGTGCCAGCATTGTGGCGGGCAATGAGCAGTTCTTC
TRBV27	NA	TRBJ1-1	NA	CASSLGSWQGTEAFF	TGTGCCAGCAGTTTAGGGTCGTGGCAGGGAACTGAAGCTTTCTTT
TRBV2	NA	TRBJ2-1	NA	CASSPQGAVNWDEQFF	TGTGCCAGCAGCCCACAAGGGGCGGTAAACTGGGATGAGCAGTTCTTC
TRBV28	NA	TRBJ2-1	NA	CASQPPTGRSYNEQFF	TGTGCCAGCCAACCTCCGACAGGGAGGTCCTACAATGAGCAGTTCTTC
TRBV30	NA	TRBJ2-5	TRBD2	CAWAPSGYSVRGQYF	TGTGCCTGGGCCCCTAGCGGATACAGCGTAAGGGGCCAGTACTTC
TRBV7-3	NA	TRBJ1-4	NA	CASSLTWEEKLFF	TGTGCCAGCAGCTTAACTTGGGAGGAAAAACTGTTTTTT
TRBV7-9	NA	TRBJ2-2	TRBD2	CASSNQRGSNTGELFF	TGTGCCAGCAGCAACCAGCGGGGGAGCAACACCGGGGAGCTGTTTTTT
TRBV24-1	NA	TRBJ2-1	NA	CAAAEAGNPYNEQFF	TGTGCCGCGGCCGAGGCGGGGAATCCCTACAATGAGCAGTTCTTC
TRBV7-2	NA	TRBJ2-1	NA	CASSLGLPYNEQFF	TGTGCCAGCAGCTTAGGACTACCCTACAATGAGCAGTTCTTC
TRBV9	NA	TRBJ2-3	TRBD2	CASGPSGSTDTQYF	TGTGCCAGCGGACCTAGCGGGAGTACAGATACGCAGTATTTT
TRBV28	NA	TRBJ1-1	TRBD1	CASRLSRTGSEAFF	TGTGCCAGCAGACTCTCCCGGACAGGGTCGGAAGCTTTCTTT
TRBV5-4	NA	TRBJ2-1	NA	CASSLDVSGYNEQFF	TGTGCCAGCAGCTTGGATGTTAGCGGATACAATGAGCAGTTCTTC
TRBV10-2	few	TRBJ1-2	NA	CASSDLNYGYTF	TGCGCCAGCAGTGACCTTAACTATGGCTACACCTTC
TRBV28	NA	TRBJ2-5	TRBD2	CASRRRGAVETQYF	TGTGCCAGCAGGCGGCGGGGGGCAGTGGAGACCCAGTACTTC
TRBV6-6	many	TRBJ2-1	TRBD2	CASSLQGGTSGLSREQFF	TGTGCCAGCAGTCTACAAGGGGGGACTAGCGGCCTCTCGCGTGAGCAGTTCTTC
TRBV5-1	few	TRBJ1-3	TRBD1	CASSLYGTGGSGNTIYF	TGCGCCAGCAGCTTGTACGGGACAGGGGGCTCTGGAAACACCATATATTTT
TRBV7-9	NA	TRBJ2-1	TRBD1	CASSYGTGLNEQFF	TGTGCCAGCAGCTACGGGACAGGGTTGAATGAGCAGTTCTTC
TRBV30	NA	TRBJ1-6	NA	CAWSVSGGGGSPLHF	TGTGCCTGGAGTGTATCGGGGGGAGGTGGTTCACCCCTCCACTTT
TRBV19	NA	TRBJ1-6	NA	CASRSRGDNSPLHF	TGTGCCAGTAGGTCGCGCGGGGATAATTCACCCCTCCACTTT
TRBV2	few	TRBJ2-1	NA	CASSESVVSNEQFF	TGTGCCAGCAGTGAGAGCGTAGTGAGCAATGAGCAGTTCTTC
TRBV24-1	NA	TRBJ1-2	NA	CATSGRDTYGYTF	TGTGCCACCAGTGGGCGAGACACCTATGGCTACACCTTC
TRBV5-6	few	TRBJ1-1	NA	CASSEWPGRGTEAFF	TGTGCCAGCAGCGAATGGCCGGGCAGAGGGACTGAAGCTTTCTTT
TRBV28	few	TRBJ2-6	NA	CASGSPGRSGANVLTF	TGTGCCAGCGGGTCGCCAGGTCGCTCTGGGGCCAACGTCCTGACTTTC
TRBV3-1/TRBV3-2	NA	TRBJ1-2	NA	CASSQGQTVYGYTF	TGTGCCAGCAGCCAAGGGCAAACAGTCTATGGCTACACCTTC
TRBV6-5	NA	TRBJ1-4	TRBD1	CASSSPQGVRLFF	TGTGCCAGCAGTTCGCCACAGGGGGTACGGCTGTTTTTT
TRBV4-1	NA	TRBJ2-5	TRBD2	CASSPSASGGQETQYF	TGCGCCAGCAGCCCCAGCGCTAGCGGGGGCCAAGAGACCCAGTACTTC
TRBV5-1	NA	TRBJ2-1	TRBD1	CASSLTGEGYNEQFF	TGCGCCAGCAGCCTGACAGGGGAAGGGTACAATGAGCAGTTCTTC
TRBV18	few	TRBJ2-5	TRBD2	CASSPLGAAGGQQETQYF	TGTGCCAGCTCACCACTAGGCGCGGCGGGAGGGCAGCAAGAGACCCAGTACTTC
TRBV19	once	TRBJ2-1	TRBD2	CASTPVSGGSNEQFF	TGTGCCAGTACCCCCGTTAGCGGGGGCTCCAATGAGCAGTTCTTC